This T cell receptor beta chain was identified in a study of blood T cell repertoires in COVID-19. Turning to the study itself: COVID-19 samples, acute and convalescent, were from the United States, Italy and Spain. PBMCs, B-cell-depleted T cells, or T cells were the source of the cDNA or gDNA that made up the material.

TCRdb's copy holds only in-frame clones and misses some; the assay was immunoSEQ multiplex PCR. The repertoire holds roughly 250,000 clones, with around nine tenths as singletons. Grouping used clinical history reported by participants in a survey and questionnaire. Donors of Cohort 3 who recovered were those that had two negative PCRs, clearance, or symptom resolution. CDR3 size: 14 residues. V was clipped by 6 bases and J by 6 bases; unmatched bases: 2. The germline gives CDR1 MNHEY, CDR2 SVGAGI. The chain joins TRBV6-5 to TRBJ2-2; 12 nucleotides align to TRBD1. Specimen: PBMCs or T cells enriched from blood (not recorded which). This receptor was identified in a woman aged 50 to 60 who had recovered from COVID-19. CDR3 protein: CASRGQGAAGELFF. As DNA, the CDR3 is TGTGCCAGCAGGGGACAGGGGGCGGCCGGGGAGCTGTTTTTT.